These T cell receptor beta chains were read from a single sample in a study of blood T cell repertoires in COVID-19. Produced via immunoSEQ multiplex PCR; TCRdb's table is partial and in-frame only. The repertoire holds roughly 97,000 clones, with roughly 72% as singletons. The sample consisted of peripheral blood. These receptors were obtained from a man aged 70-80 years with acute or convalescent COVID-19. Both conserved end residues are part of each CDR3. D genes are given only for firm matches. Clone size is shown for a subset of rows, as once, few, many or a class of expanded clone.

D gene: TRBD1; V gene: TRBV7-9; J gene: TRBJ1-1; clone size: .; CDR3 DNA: TGTGCCAGCAGCACCGGGACAGCGGGCACTGAAGCTTTCTTT; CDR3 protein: CASSTGTAGTEAFF
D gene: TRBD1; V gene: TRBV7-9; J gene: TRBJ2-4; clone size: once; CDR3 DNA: TGTGCCAGCAGCCCCGGGACAGGAATAAACATTCAGTACTTC; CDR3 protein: CASSPGTGINIQYF
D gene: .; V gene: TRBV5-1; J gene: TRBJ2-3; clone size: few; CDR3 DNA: TGCGCCAGCAATCTCTTCCGCACAGATACGCAGTATTTT; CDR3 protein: CASNLFRTDTQYF
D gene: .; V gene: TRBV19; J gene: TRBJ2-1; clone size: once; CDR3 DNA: TGTGCCAGTAGTATAGATCGTAGCAATGAGCAGTTCTTC; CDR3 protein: CASSIDRSNEQFF
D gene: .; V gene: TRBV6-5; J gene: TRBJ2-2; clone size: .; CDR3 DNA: TGTGCCAGCAGTTACTCGTACAGGGGGGGAACCGGGGAGCTGTTTTTT; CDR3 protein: CASSYSYRGGTGELFF
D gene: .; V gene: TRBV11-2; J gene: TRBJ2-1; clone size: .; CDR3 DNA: TGTGCCAGCAGCTTAGCTTTTTTTGAGGGAGCGGCTGAGCAGTTCTTC; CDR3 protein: CASSLAFFEGAAEQFF
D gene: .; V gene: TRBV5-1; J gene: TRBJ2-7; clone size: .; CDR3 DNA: TGCGCCAGCAGCTTGGGGGGAGACAGGAGCTCCTACGAGCAGTACTTC; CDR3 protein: CASSLGGDRSSYEQYF
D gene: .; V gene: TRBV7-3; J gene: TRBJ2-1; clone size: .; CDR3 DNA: TGTGCCAGCAGCCATCCAGGGGCCCTGAACAATGAGCAGTTCTTC; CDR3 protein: CASSHPGALNNEQFF
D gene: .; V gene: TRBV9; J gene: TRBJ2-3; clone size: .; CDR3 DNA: TGTGCCAGCAGCGTGTCGGGGACAGATACGCAGTATTTT; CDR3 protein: CASSVSGTDTQYF
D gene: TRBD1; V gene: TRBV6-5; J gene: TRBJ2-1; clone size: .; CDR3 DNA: TGTGCCATCAAGGGACAGGGGGCGGGCAATGAGCAGTTCTTC; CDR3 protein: CAIKGQGAGNEQFF
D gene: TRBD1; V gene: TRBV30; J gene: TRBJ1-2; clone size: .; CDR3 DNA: TGTGCCAGGGACAGGGAGGGACCCTATGGCTACACCTTC; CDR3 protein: CARDREGPYGYTF
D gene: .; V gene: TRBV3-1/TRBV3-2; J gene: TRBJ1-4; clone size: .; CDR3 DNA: TGTGCCAGCAGCCTCTCGGGGACAACTAATGAAAAACTGTTTTTT; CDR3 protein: CASSLSGTTNEKLFF
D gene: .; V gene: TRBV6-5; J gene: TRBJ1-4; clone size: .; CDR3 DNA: TGTGCCAGCAGTTACTCGAAAGGGGTAACTAATGAAAAACTGTTTTTT; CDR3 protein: CASSYSKGVTNEKLFF
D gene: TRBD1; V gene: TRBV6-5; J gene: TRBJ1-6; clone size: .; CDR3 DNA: TGTGCCAGCGTGGGACAGGGAAGGTCTCCCCTCCACTTT; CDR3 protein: CASVGQGRSPLHF
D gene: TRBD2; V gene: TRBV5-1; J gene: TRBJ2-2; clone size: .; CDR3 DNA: TGCGCCAGCAGCTTGGGACTAGCGGGGGGACTTAACACCGGGGAGCTGTTTTTT; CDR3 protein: CASSLGLAGGLNTGELFF
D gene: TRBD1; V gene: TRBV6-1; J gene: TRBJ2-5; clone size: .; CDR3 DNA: TGTGCCAGCAGTGAAATGTTGTATGGGACAGCCCAAGAGACCCAGTACTTC; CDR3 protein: CASSEMLYGTAQETQYF
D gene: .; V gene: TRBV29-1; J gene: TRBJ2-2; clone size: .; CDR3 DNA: TGCAGCGTTGAGGTACCAGGTTACACCGGGGAGCTGTTTTTT; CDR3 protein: CSVEVPGYTGELFF
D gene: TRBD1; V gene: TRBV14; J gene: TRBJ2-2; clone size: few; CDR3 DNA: TGTGCCAGCCGGGACAGGGGGCGTAGGGAGCTGTTTTTT; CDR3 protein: CASRDRGRRELFF
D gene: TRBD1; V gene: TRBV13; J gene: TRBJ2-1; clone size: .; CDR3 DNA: TGTGCCAGCAGCTACTTGGGACAGAGTCTCTACAATGAGCAGTTCTTC; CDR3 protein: CASSYLGQSLYNEQFF
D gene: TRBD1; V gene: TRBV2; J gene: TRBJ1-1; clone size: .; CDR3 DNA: TGTGCCAGCAGTCGGACAGGGGGCGGCTTGAACACTGAAGCTTTCTTT; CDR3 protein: CASSRTGGGLNTEAFF
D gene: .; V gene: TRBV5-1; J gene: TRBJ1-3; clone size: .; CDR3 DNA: TGCGCCAGCAGCTTGGGGGCCACAGGGACTGGAAACACCATATATTTT; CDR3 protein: CASSLGATGTGNTIYF
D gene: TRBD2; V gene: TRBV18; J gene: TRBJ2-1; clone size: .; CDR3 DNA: TGTGCCAGCTCACTTATATCTAGCGGGATCTACAATGAGCAGTTCTTC; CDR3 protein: CASSLISSGIYNEQFF
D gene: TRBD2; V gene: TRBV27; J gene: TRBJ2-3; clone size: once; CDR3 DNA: TGTGCCAGCAGTTTAACTAGCGGCGCGGTCTGGGATACGCAGTATTTT; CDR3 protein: CASSLTSGAVWDTQYF
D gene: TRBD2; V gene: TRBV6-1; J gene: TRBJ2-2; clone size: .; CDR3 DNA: TGTGCCAGCAGTGCGAGGGGTAGCGGGGGGCCCAACACCGGGGAGCTGTTTTTT; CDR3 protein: CASSARGSGGPNTGELFF
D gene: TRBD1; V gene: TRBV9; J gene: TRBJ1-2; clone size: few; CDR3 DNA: TGTGCCAGCAGCGCCTTCGTAGGACAGGGCGGGGGTGGCTACACCTTC; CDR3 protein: CASSAFVGQGGGGYTF
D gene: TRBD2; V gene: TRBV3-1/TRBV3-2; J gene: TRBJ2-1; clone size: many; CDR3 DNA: TGTGCCAGCAGGCGCCTTAGCGGGAGTGACAATGAGCAGTTCTTC; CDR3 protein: CASRRLSGSDNEQFF
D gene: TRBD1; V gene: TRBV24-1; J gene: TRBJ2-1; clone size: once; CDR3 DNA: TGTGCCACCAGTATAGGGCCTACAGGGGGTCAGTTCTTC; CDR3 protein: CATSIGPTGGQFF
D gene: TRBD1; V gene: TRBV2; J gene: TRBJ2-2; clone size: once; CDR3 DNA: TGTGCCAGCGAACCACCGGGACAGGGAGACACCGGGGAGCTGTTTTTT; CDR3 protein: CASEPPGQGDTGELFF
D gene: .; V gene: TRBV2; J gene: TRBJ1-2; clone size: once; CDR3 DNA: TGTGCCAGCAGATCCCCGACGAAGGGGGTTGATGGCTACACCTTC; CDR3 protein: CASRSPTKGVDGYTF
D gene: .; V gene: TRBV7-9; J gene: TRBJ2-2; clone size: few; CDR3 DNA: TGTGCCAGCAGCTCAGAACGAGGGCGGGAGCTGTTTTTT; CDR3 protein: CASSSERGRELFF
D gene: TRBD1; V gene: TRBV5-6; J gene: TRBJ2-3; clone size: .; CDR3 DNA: TGTGCCAGCAGCTTCGGACAGGGATGGACAGATACGCAGTATTTT; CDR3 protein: CASSFGQGWTDTQYF
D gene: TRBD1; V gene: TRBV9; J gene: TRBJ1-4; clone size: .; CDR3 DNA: TGTGCCAGCAGCGTAGGGGGACAGGGGAGTGAAAAACTGTTTTTT; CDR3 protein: CASSVGGQGSEKLFF
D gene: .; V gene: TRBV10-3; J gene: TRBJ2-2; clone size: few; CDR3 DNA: TGTGCCATCAGGGCCGGGACAACGAACACCGGGGAGCTGTTTTTT; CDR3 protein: CAIRAGTTNTGELFF
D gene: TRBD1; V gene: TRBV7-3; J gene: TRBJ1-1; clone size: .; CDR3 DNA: TGTGCCAGCAGCTCGGACAGGGGGAATGAAGCTTTCTTT; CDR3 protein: CASSSDRGNEAFF
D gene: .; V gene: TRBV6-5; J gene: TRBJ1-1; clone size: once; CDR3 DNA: TGTGCCAGCAGCGTCCCAGGGATTAAGAACACTGAAGCTTTCTTT; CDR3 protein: CASSVPGIKNTEAFF
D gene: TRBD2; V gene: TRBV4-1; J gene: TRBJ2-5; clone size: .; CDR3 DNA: TGCGCCAGCAGCCAAGAAGGGAGGGCGGAGACCCAGTACTTC; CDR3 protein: CASSQEGRAETQYF
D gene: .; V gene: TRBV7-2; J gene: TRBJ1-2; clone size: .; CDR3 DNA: TGTGCCAGCAGCTTAAACGGCAGGGTGGGCTATGGCTACACCTTC; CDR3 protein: CASSLNGRVGYGYTF
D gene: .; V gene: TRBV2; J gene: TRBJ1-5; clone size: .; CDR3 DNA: TGTGCCAGCAGTGTGGGGCAGAGCAATCAGCCCCAGCATTTT; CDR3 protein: CASSVGQSNQPQHF
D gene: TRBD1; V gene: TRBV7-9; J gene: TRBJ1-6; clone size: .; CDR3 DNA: TGTGCCAGCAGCTGGACAGGGGGCACGAATTCACCCCTCCACTTT; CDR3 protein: CASSWTGGTNSPLHF
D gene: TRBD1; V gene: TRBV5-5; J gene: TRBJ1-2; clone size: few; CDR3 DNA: TGTGCCAGCAGCTTAACAGGGGGCATATCTGGCTACACCTTC; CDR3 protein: CASSLTGGISGYTF
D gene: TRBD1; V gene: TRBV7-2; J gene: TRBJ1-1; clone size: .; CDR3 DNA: TGTGCCAGCAGGGCGGGACAGGGGAAAGCTTTCTTT; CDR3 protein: CASRAGQGKAFF
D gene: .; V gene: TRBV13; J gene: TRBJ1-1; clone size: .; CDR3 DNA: TGTGCCAGCAGCCCCCGTTCGGGTGAAGCTTTCTTT; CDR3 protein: CASSPRSGEAFF
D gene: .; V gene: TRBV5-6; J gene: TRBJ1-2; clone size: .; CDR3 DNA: TGTGCCAGCAGCTTGGGAACAGGGATCTATGGCTACACCTTC; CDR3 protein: CASSLGTGIYGYTF
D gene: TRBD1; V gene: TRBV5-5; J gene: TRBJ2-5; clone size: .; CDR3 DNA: TGTGCCAGCAGCTCTTCCGGGACAGAGCAAGAGACCCAGTACTTC; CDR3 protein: CASSSSGTEQETQYF